The 24 T cell receptor beta chains given below trace back to one sample, sequenced in a study of T cell repertoires in cytomegalovirus infection. Each CDR3 protein is one row after TCRdb ran MiXCR on the reads. The data hold more than 200,000 distinct CDR3 sequences, with around 9% observed a single time. The sample taken for sequencing was PBMCs. These receptors were obtained from a human donor in good health (CMV status not recorded). Some clones in this sample may be carry-over from other donors' samples.

This clonotype was counted many times. This CDR3 is CAWVDLYGYTF. The CDR3 nucleotides read TGTGCCTGGGTAGACCTCTATGGCTACACCTTC. This rearrangement joins TRBV30 to TRBJ1-2, with D uncertain. The CDR3 loop spans 11 amino acids. Deletions cut 5 bases from V and 4 bases from J, with 8 bases between. Germline CDR1 and CDR2: GTSNPN and SVGIG (reference sequence).

This clonotype was detected many times. The chain joins TRBV15 to TRBJ2-5; possibly TRBD1 or TRBD2 for D (5 bases each). The CDR3 totals 14 residues. Germline V lookup: CDR1 LNHNV, CDR2 YYDKDF (reference sequence). V dropped 0 bases and J dropped 4 bases, with 9 bases sitting between them. The CDR3 region is CATSRDPGRETQYF. The CDR3 DNA sequence: TGTGCCACCAGCAGAGATCCGGGGCGAGAGACCCAGTACTTC.

This clonotype was counted only a few times. The chain recombines TRBV14 with TRBJ1-6; the D is unclear. Germline V gene data show CDR1 as SGHDN and CDR2 as FVKESK. The CDR3 covers 14 residues. The V and J ends lost 4 bases and 4 bases respectively, with 8 bases between them. CDR3 region: CASSLRDYNSPLHF. CDR3 nucleotide sequence: TGTGCCAGCAGCCTGAGAGATTATAATTCACCCCTCCACTTT.

This clonotype was picked up many times. V is TRBV7-2 and J is TRBJ2-6; D remains unclear. CDR1 and CDR2 (germline): SGHTA, FQGNSA. CDR3 length equals 18 residues. V was clipped by 5 bases and J by 2 bases, with 19 bases between them. The CDR3 DNA sequence: TGTGCCAGCAGCCCGTGGGATCCACGGAGAGCTGGGGCCAACGTCCTGACTTTC. Its protein is CASSPWDPRRAGANVLTF.

There are many counts of this clonotype. The chain links TRBV15 to TRBJ1-4, with D maybe TRBD1 (5 bases). V dropped 0 bases and J dropped 2 bases, with 10 bases sitting between them. The CDR3 runs to 16 residues. Germline values: CDR1 LNHNV, CDR2 YYDKDF (reference sequence). The CDR3 protein is CATSRDQGLTNEKLFF. CDR3 bases: TGTGCCACCAGCAGAGATCAGGGACTTACTAATGAAAAACTGTTTTTT.

The J gene is TRBJ2-3, the V gene TRBV6-6; 7 nucleotides line up with TRBD2. J lost 4 bases, V lost 5 bases, and 6 bases had no gene match. The CDR3 runs 14 residues. Germline V lookup: CDR1 MNHNY, CDR2 SVGAGI (reference sequence). The CDR3 nucleotides read TGTGCCAGCAGTAATGGGGGAGGGCCAGATACGCAGTATTTT. Translation: CASSNGGGPDTQYF.

In this sample, this clonotype turned up many times. The V and J genes are TRBV7-2 and TRBJ1-2; D call uncertain. CDR3 length equals 13 residues. In germline, CDR1 is SGHTA, CDR2 FQGNSA. Trimming left V 4 bases short and J 4 bases short, with 10 bases between. CDR3 sequence: CASSSTAVYGYTF. CDR3 nucleotide sequence: TGTGCCAGCAGCTCAACAGCGGTCTATGGCTACACCTTC.

This clonotype was counted a few times. The rearrangement joins TRBV6-8 to TRBJ2-7, with no clear D. Germline V lookup: CDR1 MNHGY, CDR2 SAAAGT. This CDR3 has 13 amino acids. Deletions cut 7 bases from V and 0 bases from J, with 10 bases between. CDR3 sequence (DNA): TGTGCCAGCACTCTCCAGCACTCCTACGAGCAGTACTTC. Its translation is CASTLQHSYEQYF.

This clonotype came up a few times. CDR3: CAWSVLATNYGYTF. DNA for the CDR3: TGTGCCTGGAGTGTCCTCGCCACCAACTATGGCTACACCTTC. The V call is TRBV30, the J call TRBJ1-2; D not certain. V was shortened by 0 bases and J by 2 bases, with 10 bases between the two germline ends. CDR1 and CDR2 (germline): GTSNPN, SVGIG (reference sequence). This CDR3 has 14 residues.

This clonotype was observed a few times. The gene calls are TRBV19 and TRBJ2-3; 8 nucleotides line up with TRBD2. Germline CDR1 LNHDA, CDR2 SQIVND (reference sequence). V shed 3 bases and J 8 bases; nucleotides not matched to a gene: 13. The CDR3 length is 16 residues. CDR3 region: CASSISGRGGLGTQYF. In nucleotides, the CDR3 is TGTGCCAGTAGTATCAGCGGACGGGGGGGGTTGGGTACGCAGTATTTT.

This clonotype was picked up a small number of times. The gene calls are TRBV7-9 and TRBJ1-4; D is ambiguous. Germline values: CDR1 SEHNR, CDR2 FQNEAQ (reference sequence). V was trimmed by 4 bases and J by 8 bases, leaving 17 bases between them. CDR3 length equals 15 residues. CDR3 loop: CASSSQRARGEKLFF. Written as DNA, the CDR3 is TGTGCCAGCAGCTCACAGAGGGCAAGAGGGGAAAAACTGTTTTTT.

This clonotype was counted many times. CDR3 coding DNA: TGTGCCAGCAGCTCCTGGGGGACAGGGAGCAATCAGCCCCAGCATTTT. This codes for CASSSWGTGSNQPQHF. This chain uses TRBV7-2 with TRBJ1-5, with 9 bases that match TRBD1. The CDR3 runs 16 residues. Germline CDR1 reads SGHTA; CDR2 reads FQGNSA. J lost 1 base, V lost 4 bases, and 5 bases had no gene match.

In this sample, this clonotype turned up a few times. This chain joins TRBV29-1 and TRBJ1-5; a possible D gene is TRBD1 (6 bases). CDR1 is SQVTM and CDR2 is ANQGSEA in the germline V gene. The CDR3 spans 13 residues. V was clipped by 6 bases and J by 4 bases, with 13 bases between them. The CDR3 region has the DNA TGCAGCGTCCGGACAGAGGATAATCAGCCCCAGCATTTT. Translated: CSVRTEDNQPQHF.

This clonotype occurred many times. V and J are TRBV25-1 and TRBJ2-7, with D perhaps matching TRBD1 (8 bases). The CDR3 is 17 residues long. CDR1 and CDR2 (germline): MGHDK, SYGVNS. The germline V and J ends were trimmed by 4 bases and 1 base, with 20 bases remaining between them. The CDR3 reads CASSGRGSGTGSYEQYF. CDR3 bases: TGTGCCAGCAGTGGGCGGGGGTCCGGGACAGGATCCTACGAGCAGTACTTC.

This clonotype was detected a few times. V is TRBV11-2 and J is TRBJ2-3; D gene unclear. Germline V gene data show CDR1 as SGHAT and CDR2 as FQNNGV. Deletions cut 1 base from V and 2 bases from J, with 16 bases between. The CDR3 consists of 17 residues. The CDR3: CASSLGGFPTTTDTQYF. In nucleotides, the CDR3 is TGTGCCAGCAGCTTAGGGGGATTCCCCACAACCACAGATACGCAGTATTTT.

This clonotype has a handful of counts. The chain uses TRBV20-1 and TRBJ1-1; 8 bases align to TRBD1. This CDR3 spans 14 amino acids. With 2 bases clipped from V and 1 base from J, the junction kept 3 bases outside the gene matches. The germline gives CDR1 DFQATT, CDR2 SNEGSKA (reference sequence). In DNA form, the CDR3 reads TGCAGTGCTAGATCCGGGACAGGGAACACTGAAGCTTTCTTT. It is translated as CSARSGTGNTEAFF.

The chain combines TRBV30 with TRBJ2-5, with D possibly matching TRBD2 (5 bases). Germline V lookup: CDR1 GTSNPN, CDR2 SVGIG (reference sequence). The V end was cut by 0 bases, the J end by 4 bases, with 9 bases between. There are 13 residues in the CDR3. The CDR3 reads CAWSVYAGETQYF. CDR3 nucleotides: TGTGCCTGGAGTGTATATGCGGGAGAGACCCAGTACTTC.

This clonotype was seen just once. The genes are TRBV11-2 and TRBJ2-1; D ambiguous. The CDR3 covers 13 residues. Between the trimmed V and J ends, which lost 1 base and 7 bases, there was a span of 8 bases. Looked up from germline, CDR1 is SGHAT and CDR2 is FQNNGV. In DNA, the CDR3 is TGTGCCAGCAGCTTAGGGATGGGTAATGAGCAGTTCTTC. Translation: CASSLGMGNEQFF.

This clonotype came up many times. The rearrangement joins TRBV7-2 to TRBJ1-4; no firm D call. V lost 3 bases and J 1 base, leaving 12 bases between the germline ends. Germline V CDR1 and CDR2: SGHTA, FQGNSA. The CDR3 totals 16 residues. The CDR3 loop is CASSFERRGTNEKLFF. Here the CDR3 DNA reads TGTGCCAGCAGCTTTGAGAGACGAGGAACTAATGAAAAACTGTTTTTT.

The genes are TRBV10-3 and TRBJ1-1; TRBD1 agrees at 8 bases. After removal of 10 bases from V and 1 base from J, the junction contained 5 bases not matched to a gene. The length of the CDR3 is 13 residues. Germline V gene data show CDR1 as ENHRY and CDR2 as SYGVKD. CDR3 nucleotides: TGTGCCACCCGACAGGGGCCGAACACTGAAGCTTTCTTT. Translating gives CATRQGPNTEAFF.

This clonotype was recorded many times. V gene TRBV7-2 combines with J gene TRBJ1-5, with unresolved D. Between the trimmed V and J ends, which lost 2 bases and 4 bases, there was a span of 9 bases. Germline V gives CDR1 SGHTA, CDR2 FQGNSA. This CDR3 region has 14 residues. The CDR3 nucleotides are TGTGCCAGCAGCTTAATGGATTGGAATCAGCCCCAGCATTTT. Protein: CASSLMDWNQPQHF.

This clonotype was observed many times. The chain has TRBV7-2 and TRBJ1-1; no clear D. This CDR3 is built from 19 residues. V lost 2 bases and J 5 bases, leaving 27 bases between the germline ends. Looked up from germline, CDR1 is SGHTA and CDR2 is FQGNSA. The CDR3 DNA is TGTGCCAGCAGCTTACCTCGTAGGGAGATTTTTCGGAGGCTGACTGAAGCTTTCTTT. Amino acids: CASSLPRREIFRRLTEAFF. Filled out from reference TRBV7-2 and TRBJ1-1, the complete variable domain reads GAGVSQSPSNKVTEKGKDVELRCDPISGHTALYWYRQSLGQGLEFLIYFQGNSAPDKSGLPSDRFSAERTGGSVSTLTIQRTQQEDSAVYLCASSLPRREIFRRLTEAFFGQGTRLTVV.

This clonotype was seen at least ten times. V and J are TRBV7-2 and TRBJ1-2; no clear D gene. Trimming left V 1 base short and J 6 bases short, with 15 bases between. This CDR3 contains 15 residues. Per germline, CDR1 SGHTA and CDR2 FQGNSA. The CDR3 region is CASSLDPVAGDGYTF. The DNA for the CDR3 is TGTGCCAGCAGCTTAGATCCGGTGGCGGGAGATGGCTACACCTTC.

The rearrangement uses TRBV7-8 and TRBJ2-1, with D hard to call. The CDR3 runs 16 residues. Trimming stripped 1 base from V and 0 bases from J, with 10 bases between. In germline, CDR1 is SGHVS, CDR2 FQNEAQ. CDR3 DNA sequence: TGTGCCAGCAGCTTAGATGGTTCCAGCTCCTACAATGAGCAGTTCTTC. Its protein is CASSLDGSSSYNEQFF.